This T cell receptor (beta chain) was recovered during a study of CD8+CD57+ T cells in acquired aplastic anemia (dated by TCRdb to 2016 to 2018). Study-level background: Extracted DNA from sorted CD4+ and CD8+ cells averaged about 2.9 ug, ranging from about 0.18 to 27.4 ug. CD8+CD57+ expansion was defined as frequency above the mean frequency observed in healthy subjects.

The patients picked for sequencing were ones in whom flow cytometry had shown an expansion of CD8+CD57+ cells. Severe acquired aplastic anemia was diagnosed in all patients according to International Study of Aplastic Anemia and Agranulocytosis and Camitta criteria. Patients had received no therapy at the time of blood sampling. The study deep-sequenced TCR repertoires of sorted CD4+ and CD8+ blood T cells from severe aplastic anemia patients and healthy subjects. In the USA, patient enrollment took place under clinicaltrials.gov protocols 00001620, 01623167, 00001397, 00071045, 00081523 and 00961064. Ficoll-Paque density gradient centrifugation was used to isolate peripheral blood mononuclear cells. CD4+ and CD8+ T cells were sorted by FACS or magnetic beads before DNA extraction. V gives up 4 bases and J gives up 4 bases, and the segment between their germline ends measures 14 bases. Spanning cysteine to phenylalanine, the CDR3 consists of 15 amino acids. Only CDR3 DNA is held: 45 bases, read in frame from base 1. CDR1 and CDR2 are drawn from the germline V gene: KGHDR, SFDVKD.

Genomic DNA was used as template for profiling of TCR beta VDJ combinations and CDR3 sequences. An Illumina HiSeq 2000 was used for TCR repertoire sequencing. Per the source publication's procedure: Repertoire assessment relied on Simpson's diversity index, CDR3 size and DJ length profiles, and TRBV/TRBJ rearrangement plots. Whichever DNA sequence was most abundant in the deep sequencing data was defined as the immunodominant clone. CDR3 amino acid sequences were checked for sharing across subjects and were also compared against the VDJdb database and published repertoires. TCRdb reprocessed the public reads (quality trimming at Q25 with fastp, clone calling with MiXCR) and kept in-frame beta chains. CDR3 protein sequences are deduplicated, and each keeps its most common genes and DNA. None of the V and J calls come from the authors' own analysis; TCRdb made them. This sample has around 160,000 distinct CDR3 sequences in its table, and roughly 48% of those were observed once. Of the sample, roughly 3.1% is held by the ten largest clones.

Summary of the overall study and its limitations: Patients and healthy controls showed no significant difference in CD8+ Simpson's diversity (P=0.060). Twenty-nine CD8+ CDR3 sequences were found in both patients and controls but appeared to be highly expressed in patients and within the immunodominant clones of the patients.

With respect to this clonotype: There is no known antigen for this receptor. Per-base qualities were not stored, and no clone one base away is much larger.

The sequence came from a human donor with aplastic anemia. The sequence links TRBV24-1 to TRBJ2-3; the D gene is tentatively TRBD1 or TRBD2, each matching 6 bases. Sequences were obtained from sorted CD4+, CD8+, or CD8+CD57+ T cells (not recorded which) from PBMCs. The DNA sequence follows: TGTGCCACCAGTGACCCGGGGGCAGGGTCAGATACGCAGTATTTT. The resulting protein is CATSDPGAGSDTQYF.